One and the same sample provided the 7 T cell receptor beta chains below, sequenced in a study of cytomegalovirus exposure and HLA in healthy donors. PCR involved 60 Vbeta and 13 Jbeta primers. TCRdb keeps only in-frame clones here, not all; method: immunoSEQ multiplex PCR. In the table there are about 120,000 clones, about three quarters of which are singletons. The specimen sequenced was PBMCs. These receptors originate from a man in his fifties or sixties in good health and CMV-seropositive.

The V and J genes are TRBV14 and TRBJ2-5, with 10 bases lining up with TRBD2. V lost 0 bases, J lost 5 bases, and 12 bases stayed unmatched. In germline, CDR1 is SGHDN, CDR2 FVKESK. The CDR3 contains 18 residues. Here the CDR3 reads CASSQDWGQRGGHETQYF. The CDR3 nucleotides read TGTGCCAGCAGCCAAGATTGGGGCCAGCGGGGGGGCCACGAGACCCAGTACTTC. The whole variable domain, remainder taken from reference TRBV14 and TRBJ2-5, is EAGVTQFPSHSVIEKGQTVTLRCDPISGHDNLYWYRRVMGKEIKFLLHFVKESKQDESGMPNNRFLAERTGGTYSTLKVQPAELEDSGVYFCASSQDWGQRGGHETQYFGPGTRLLVL.

In this sample, this clone turned up a few times. The J gene is TRBJ1-1, the V gene TRBV6-5; maybe TRBD1 (6 bases). The CDR3 runs to 13 residues. V shed 7 bases and J shed 2 bases, with 11 bases lying between them. CDR1 and CDR2 (germline): MNHEY, SVGAGI. CDR3 nucleotide sequence: TGTGCCAGCATCGACAGGTTTAACACTGAAGCTTTCTTT. Encoded protein: CASIDRFNTEAFF.

V and J are TRBV6-6 and TRBJ2-7, with D hard to call. V shed 8 bases and J shed 4 bases, with 15 bases lying between them. The CDR3 contains 13 residues. Germline values: CDR1 MNHNY, CDR2 SVGAGI (reference sequence). The CDR3: CASGESVTYEQYF. The CDR3 DNA sequence: TGTGCCAGCGGAGAAAGTGTTACGTACGAGCAGTACTTC.

The gene calls are TRBV19 and TRBJ2-5, with TRBD2 matching over 12 bases. The DNA matches TRBJ2-7 better at its end, which makes the J call doubtful. In germline, CDR1 is LNHDA, CDR2 SQIVND (reference sequence). The CDR3 is 16 amino acids. The CDR3 DNA is TGTGCCAGTAGTATCTATCTAGCGGGAGGGCCGGGCGAGCAGTACTTC. This translates into CASSIYLAGGPGEQYF.

This chain connects TRBV2 to TRBJ1-2; D is uncertain. Germline V gene lookup returns CDR1 SNHLY and CDR2 FYNNEI. CDR3 length: 14 residues. Trimming removed 4 bases from V and 8 bases from J, with 17 bases in between. The CDR3 spells CASSVARPSNGYTF. The CDR3 DNA follows: TGTGCCAGCAGTGTGGCTCGGCCTAGCAACGGCTACACCTTC.

This chain connects TRBV7-8 to TRBJ2-2; 7 bases agree with TRBD1. Per the germline V gene, CDR1 is SGHVS and CDR2 is FQNEAQ. V lost 5 bases to trimming and J lost 5 bases; unmatched junction nucleotides: 8. The CDR3 spans 15 residues. The CDR3 loop reads CASSRETGSTGELFF. CDR3 coding DNA: TGTGCCAGCAGCCGAGAGACAGGGAGTACCGGGGAGCTGTTTTTT.

The chain employs TRBV7-2 and TRBJ1-5; D is perhaps TRBD1 (5 bases). The CDR3 is 17 residues long. Germline V gene lookup returns CDR1 SGHTA and CDR2 FQGNSA. V dropped 3 bases and J dropped 2 bases, with 17 bases sitting between them. CDR3 DNA: TGTGCCAGCAGCTTTATGTCGGACAACGATGGCAATCAGCCCCAGCATTTT. This codes for CASSFMSDNDGNQPQHF.